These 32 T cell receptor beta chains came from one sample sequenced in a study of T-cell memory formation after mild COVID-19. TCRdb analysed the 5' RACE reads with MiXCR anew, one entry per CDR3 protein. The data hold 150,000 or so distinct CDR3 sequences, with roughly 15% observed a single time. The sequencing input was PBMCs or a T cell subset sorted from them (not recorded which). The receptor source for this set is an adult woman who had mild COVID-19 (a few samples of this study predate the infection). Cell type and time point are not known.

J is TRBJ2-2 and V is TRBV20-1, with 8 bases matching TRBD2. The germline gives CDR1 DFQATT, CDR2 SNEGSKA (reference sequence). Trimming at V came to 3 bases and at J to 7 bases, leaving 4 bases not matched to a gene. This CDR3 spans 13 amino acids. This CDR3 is CSASSGVGGELFF. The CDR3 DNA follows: TGCAGTGCTAGTAGCGGGGTCGGCGGGGAGCTGTTTTTT.

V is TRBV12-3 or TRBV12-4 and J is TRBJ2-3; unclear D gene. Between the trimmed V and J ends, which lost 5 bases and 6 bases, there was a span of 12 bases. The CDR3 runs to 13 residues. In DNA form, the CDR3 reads TGTGCCAGCAGTCTCCACGGTATGGATACGCAGTATTTT. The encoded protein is CASSLHGMDTQYF.

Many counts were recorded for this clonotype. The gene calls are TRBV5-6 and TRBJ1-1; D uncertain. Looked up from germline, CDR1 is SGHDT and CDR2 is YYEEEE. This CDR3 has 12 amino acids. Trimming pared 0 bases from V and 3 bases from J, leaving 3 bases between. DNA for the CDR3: TGTGCCAGCAGCTTGGGAGACACTGAAGCTTTCTTT. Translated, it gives CASSLGDTEAFF. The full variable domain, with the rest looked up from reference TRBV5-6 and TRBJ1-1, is DAGVTQSPTHLIKTRGQQVTLRCSPKSGHDTVSWYQQALGQGPQFIFQYYEEEERQRGNFPDRFSGHQFPNYSSELNVNALLLGDSALYLCASSLGDTEAFFGQGTRLTVV.

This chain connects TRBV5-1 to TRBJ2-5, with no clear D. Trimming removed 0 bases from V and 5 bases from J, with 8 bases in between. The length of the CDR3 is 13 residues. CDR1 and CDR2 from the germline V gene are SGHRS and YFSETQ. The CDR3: CASSLVAGETQYF. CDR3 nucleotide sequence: TGCGCCAGCAGCTTGGTAGCTGGGGAGACCCAGTACTTC.

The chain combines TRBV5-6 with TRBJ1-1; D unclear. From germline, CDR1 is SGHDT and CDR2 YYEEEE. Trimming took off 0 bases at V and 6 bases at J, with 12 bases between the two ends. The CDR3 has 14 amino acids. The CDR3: CASSLATLSAEAFF. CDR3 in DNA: TGTGCCAGCAGCTTGGCAACCCTAAGCGCTGAAGCTTTCTTT.

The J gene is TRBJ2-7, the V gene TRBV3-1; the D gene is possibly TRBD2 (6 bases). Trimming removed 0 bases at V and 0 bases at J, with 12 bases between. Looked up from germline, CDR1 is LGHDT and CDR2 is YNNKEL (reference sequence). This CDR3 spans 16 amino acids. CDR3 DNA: TGTGCCAGCAGCCAAGATTTACTAGCTGGCTCCTACGAGCAGTACTTC. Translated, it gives CASSQDLLAGSYEQYF.

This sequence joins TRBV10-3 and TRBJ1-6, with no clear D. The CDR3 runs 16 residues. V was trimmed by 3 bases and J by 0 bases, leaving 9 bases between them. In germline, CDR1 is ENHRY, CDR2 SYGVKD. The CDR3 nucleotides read TGTGCCATCAGTGACGGGGTTTCCTCCTATAATTCACCCCTCCACTTT. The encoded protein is CAISDGVSSYNSPLHF.

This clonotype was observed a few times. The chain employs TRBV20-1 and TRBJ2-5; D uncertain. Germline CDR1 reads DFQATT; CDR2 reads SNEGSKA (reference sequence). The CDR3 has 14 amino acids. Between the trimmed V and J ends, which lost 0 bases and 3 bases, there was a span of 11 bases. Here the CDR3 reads CSARDRNIKETQYF. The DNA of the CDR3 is TGCAGTGCTAGAGATAGGAACATAAAAGAGACCCAGTACTTC.

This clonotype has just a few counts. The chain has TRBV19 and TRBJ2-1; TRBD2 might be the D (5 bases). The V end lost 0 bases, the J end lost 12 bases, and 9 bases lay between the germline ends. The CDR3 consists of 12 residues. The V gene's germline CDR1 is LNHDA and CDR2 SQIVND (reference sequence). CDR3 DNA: TGTGCCAGTAGTATAGACCAGACTATGCAGTTCTTC. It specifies CASSIDQTMQFF.

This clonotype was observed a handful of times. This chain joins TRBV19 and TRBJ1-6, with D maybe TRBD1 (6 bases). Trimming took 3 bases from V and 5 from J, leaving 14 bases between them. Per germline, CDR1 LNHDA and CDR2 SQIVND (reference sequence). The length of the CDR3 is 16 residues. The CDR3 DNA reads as TGTGCCAGTAGTATTATCGTCGGGACACATAATTCACCCCTCCACTTT. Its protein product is CASSIIVGTHNSPLHF.

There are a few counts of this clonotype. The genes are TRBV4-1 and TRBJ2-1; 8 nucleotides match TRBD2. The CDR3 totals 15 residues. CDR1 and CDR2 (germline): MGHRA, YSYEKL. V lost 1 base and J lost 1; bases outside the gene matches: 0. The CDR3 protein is CASSQGGGSYNEQFF. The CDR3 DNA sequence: TGCGCCAGCAGCCAAGGCGGGGGGTCCTACAATGAGCAGTTCTTC.

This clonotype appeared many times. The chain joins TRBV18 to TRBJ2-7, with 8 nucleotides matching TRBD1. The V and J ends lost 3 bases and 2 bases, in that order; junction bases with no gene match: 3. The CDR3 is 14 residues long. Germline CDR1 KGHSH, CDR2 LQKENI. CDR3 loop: CASSPQGQAYEQYF. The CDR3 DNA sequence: TGTGCCAGCTCACCCCAGGGACAGGCCTACGAGCAGTACTTC.

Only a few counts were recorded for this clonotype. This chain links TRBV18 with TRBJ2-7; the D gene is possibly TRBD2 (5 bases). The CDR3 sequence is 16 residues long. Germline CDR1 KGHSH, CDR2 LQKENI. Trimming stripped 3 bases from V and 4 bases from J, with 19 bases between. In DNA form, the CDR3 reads TGTGCCAGCTCACCGCGTCGGGAAGCGAACTCTTACGAGCAGTACTTC. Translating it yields CASSPRREANSYEQYF.

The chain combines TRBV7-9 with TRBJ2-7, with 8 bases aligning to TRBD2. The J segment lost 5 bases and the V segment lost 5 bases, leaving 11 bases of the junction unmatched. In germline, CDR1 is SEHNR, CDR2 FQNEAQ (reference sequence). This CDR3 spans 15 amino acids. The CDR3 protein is CASSQEPGLGHEQYF. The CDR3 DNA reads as TGTGCCAGCAGCCAGGAACCGGGACTAGGCCACGAGCAGTACTTC.

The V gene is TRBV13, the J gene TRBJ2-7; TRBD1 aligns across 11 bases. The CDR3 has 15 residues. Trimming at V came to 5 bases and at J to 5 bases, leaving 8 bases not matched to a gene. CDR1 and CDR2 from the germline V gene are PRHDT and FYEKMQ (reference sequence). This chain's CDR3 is CASSRPGQGENEQYF. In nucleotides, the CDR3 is TGTGCCAGCAGCAGACCGGGACAGGGGGAAAACGAGCAGTACTTC.

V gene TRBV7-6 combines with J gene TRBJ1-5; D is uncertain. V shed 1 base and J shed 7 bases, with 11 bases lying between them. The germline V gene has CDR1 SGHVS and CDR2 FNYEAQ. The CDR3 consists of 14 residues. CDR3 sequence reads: CASSLEPQDQPQHF. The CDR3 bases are TGTGCCAGCAGCTTAGAGCCCCAAGACCAGCCCCAGCATTTT.

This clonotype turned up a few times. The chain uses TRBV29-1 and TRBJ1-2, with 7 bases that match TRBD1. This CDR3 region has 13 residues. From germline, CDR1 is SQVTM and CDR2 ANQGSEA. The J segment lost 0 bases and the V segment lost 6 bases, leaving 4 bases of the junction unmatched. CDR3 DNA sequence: TGCAGCGTCGGGACAGCCTCTAACTATGGCTACACCTTC. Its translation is CSVGTASNYGYTF.

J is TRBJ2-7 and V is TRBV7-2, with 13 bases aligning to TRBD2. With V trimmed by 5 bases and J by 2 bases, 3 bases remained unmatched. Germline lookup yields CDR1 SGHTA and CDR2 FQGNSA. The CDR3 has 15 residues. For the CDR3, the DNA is TGTGCCAGCAGCGAAGGACTAGCGGGAGCCTACGAGCAGTACTTC. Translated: CASSEGLAGAYEQYF.

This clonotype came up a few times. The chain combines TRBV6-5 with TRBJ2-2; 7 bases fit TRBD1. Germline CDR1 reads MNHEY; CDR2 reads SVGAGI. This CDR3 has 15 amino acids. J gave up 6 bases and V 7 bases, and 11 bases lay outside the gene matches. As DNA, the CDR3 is TGTGCCAGCACAAACTCGTGGCAGGGGGCCGGGGAGCTGTTTTTT. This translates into CASTNSWQGAGELFF.

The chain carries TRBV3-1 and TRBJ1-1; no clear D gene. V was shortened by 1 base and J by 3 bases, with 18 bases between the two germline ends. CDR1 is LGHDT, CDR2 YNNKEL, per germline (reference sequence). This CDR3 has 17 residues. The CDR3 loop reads CASSQVIVSGWDTEAFF. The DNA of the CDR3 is TGTGCCAGCAGCCAAGTCATCGTATCAGGCTGGGACACTGAAGCTTTCTTT. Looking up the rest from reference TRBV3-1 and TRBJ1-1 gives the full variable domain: DTAVSQTPKYLVTQMGNDKSIKCEQNLGHDTMYWYKQDSKKFLKIMFSYNNKELIINETVPNRFSPKSPDKAHLNLHINSLELGDSAVYFCASSQVIVSGWDTEAFFGQGTRLTVV.

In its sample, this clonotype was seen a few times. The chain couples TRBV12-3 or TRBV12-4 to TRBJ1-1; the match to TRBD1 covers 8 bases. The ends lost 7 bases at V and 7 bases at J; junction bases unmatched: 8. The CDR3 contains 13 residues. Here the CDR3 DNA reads TGTGCCAGCATCTCCCACAGGGGGATTGAAGCTTTCTTT. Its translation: CASISHRGIEAFF.

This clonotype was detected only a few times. The CDR3, as DNA: TGCGCCAGCAGCGCTTCGGGATGGCTGGATACGCAGTATTTT. Amino acid sequence: CASSASGWLDTQYF. The gene calls are TRBV5-1 and TRBJ2-3; a weak D match, TRBD2 (5 bases). With 4 bases removed from V and 6 bases from J, the gap between germline ends came to 15 bases. Germline V lookup: CDR1 SGHRS, CDR2 YFSETQ. CDR3 length: 14 amino acids.

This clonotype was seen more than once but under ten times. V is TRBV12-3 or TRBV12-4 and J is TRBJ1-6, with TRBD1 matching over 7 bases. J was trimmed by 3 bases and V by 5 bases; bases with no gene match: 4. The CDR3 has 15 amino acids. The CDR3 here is CASSPRQGYNSPLHF. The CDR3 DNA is TGTGCCAGCAGTCCTCGACAGGGCTATAATTCACCCCTCCACTTT.

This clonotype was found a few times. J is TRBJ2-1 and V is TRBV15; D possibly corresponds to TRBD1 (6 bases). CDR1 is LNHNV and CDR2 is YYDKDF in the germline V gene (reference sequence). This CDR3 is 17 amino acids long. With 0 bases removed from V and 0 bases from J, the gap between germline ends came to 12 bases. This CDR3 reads CATSRDSTGSSYNEQFF. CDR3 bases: TGTGCCACCAGCAGAGACTCTACAGGGAGCTCCTACAATGAGCAGTTCTTC.

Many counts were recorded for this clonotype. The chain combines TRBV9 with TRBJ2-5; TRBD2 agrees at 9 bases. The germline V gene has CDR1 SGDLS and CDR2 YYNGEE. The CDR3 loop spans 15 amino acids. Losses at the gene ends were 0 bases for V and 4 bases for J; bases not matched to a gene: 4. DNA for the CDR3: TGTGCCAGCAGCGTAGATAGCGGGAGAGGAGAGACCCAGTACTTC. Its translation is CASSVDSGRGETQYF.

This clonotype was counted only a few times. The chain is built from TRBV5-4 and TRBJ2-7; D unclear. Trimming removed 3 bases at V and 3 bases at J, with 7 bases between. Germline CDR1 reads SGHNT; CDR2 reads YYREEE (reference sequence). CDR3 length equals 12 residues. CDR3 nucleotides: TGTGCCAGCAGCTCATCACACTACGAGCAGTACTTC. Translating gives CASSSSHYEQYF.

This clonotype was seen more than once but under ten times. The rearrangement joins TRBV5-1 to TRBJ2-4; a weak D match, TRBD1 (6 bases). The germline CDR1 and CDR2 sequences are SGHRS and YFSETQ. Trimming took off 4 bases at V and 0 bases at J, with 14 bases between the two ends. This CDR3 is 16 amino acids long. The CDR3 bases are TGCGCCAGCAGCCCCCTTGGACAGCTAGCCAAAAACATTCAGTACTTC. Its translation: CASSPLGQLAKNIQYF.

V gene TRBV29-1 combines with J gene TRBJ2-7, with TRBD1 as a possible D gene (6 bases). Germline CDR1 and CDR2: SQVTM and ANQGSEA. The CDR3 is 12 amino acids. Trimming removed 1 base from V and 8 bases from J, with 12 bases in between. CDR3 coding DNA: TGCAGCGTTGAAGGAGGGGGTTTGAAGCAGTACTTC. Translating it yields CSVEGGGLKQYF.

CDR3 bases: TGTGCCAGCAGTGTGGCGGTACTCCCCTACGAGCAGTACTTC. This encodes CASSVAVLPYEQYF. This sequence joins TRBV2 and TRBJ2-7, with no clear D. The CDR3 length is 14 residues. V was shortened by 4 bases and J by 2 bases, with 12 bases between the two germline ends. Germline assignment: CDR1 SNHLY and CDR2 FYNNEI.

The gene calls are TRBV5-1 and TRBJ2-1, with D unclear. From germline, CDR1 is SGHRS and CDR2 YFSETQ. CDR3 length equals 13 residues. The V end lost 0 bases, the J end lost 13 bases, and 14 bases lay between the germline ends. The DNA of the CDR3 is TGCGCCAGCAGCTTGGCCTGGTTATCGGCTCAGTTCTTC. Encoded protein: CASSLAWLSAQFF.

This chain's CDR3 is CASSQGGLARENEQFF. The CDR3 DNA reads as TGTGCCAGCAGCCAAGGAGGACTAGCGAGGGAGAATGAGCAGTTCTTC. The chain joins TRBV4-2 to TRBJ2-1; TRBD2 aligns across 9 bases. The CDR3 is 16 residues long. With V trimmed by 1 base and J by 7 bases, 8 bases remained unmatched. Germline CDR1 LGHNA, CDR2 YNFKEQ.

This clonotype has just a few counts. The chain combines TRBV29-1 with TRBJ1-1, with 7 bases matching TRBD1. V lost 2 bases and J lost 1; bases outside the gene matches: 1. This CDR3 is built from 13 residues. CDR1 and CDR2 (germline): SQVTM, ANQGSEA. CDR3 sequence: CSVETGENTEAFF. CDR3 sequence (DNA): TGCAGCGTTGAAACAGGGGAGAACACTGAAGCTTTCTTT.